The text below deals with one T cell receptor (beta chain). Antigen specificity is unknown. This sample was taken from a study of early T cells in non-severe SARS-CoV-2 infection. Broader study findings: In VDJdb matching, anti-spike CD8 responses were favored while private and CD4 specificities went missing.

CDR1 SGHRS and CDR2 YFSETQ come from the germline V gene. V lost 8 bases, J lost 3 bases, and 14 bases lay in between. The CDR3 totals 14 residues. MiXCR, run by TCRdb on the 5' RACE reads, gives a single entry per CDR3 protein. The data contain around 45,000 distinct CDR3 sequences, 4% of them seen just once; the ten biggest clones take up 3% to 3.5%. The chain has TRBV5-1 and TRBJ2-2; D possibly corresponds to TRBD1 (5 bases). The specimen was whole blood. The clonotype originates from an adult who was a healthcare worker with PCR-confirmed SARS-CoV-2 infection or an uninfected control (not recorded which). For the CDR3, the DNA is TGCGCCAGTCACCTCAGGGCGGACACCGGGGAGCTGTTTTTT. This sequence encodes CASHLRADTGELFF.